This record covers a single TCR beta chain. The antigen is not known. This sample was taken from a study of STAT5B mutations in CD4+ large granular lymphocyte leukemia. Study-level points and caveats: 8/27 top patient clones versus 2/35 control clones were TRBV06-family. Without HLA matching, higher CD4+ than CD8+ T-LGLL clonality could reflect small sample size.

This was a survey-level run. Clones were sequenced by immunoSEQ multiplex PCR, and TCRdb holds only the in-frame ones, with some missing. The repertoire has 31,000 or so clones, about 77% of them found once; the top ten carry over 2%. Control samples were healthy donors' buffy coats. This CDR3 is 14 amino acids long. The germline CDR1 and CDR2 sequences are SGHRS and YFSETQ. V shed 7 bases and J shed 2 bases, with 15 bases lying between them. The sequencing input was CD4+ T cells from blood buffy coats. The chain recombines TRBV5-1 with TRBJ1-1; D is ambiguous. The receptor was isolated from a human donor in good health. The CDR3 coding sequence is TGCGCCAGCTGTCAGCATGAGGGCAACACTGAAGCTTTCTTT. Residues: CASCQHEGNTEAFF.